Reported below is one T cell receptor beta chain. Antigen specificity is unknown. The CDR3 is 19 residues long. Germline CDR1 is ENHRY and CDR2 is SYGVKD. Germline trimming cut 4 bases from V and 0 bases from J; bases unmatched to any gene: 14. These data originate in a study of cytomegalovirus exposure and HLA in healthy donors. Across the whole study: As an earlier analysis found, roughly 180 million T cells yielded 95 million to 130 million unique TCR beta sequences. Study-wide results and limits: Several of the most significant clusters appeared linked to common viral pathogens, based on a later analysis. The authors enumerated roughly 180 TCR beta chains as linked to cytomegalovirus. Researchers reportedly found TCR beta sequences accurately predicted most subjects' HLA-A and HLA-B alleles.

PCR involved 60 Vbeta and 13 Jbeta primers. Generated by immunoSEQ multiplex PCR, the TCRdb table keeps only in-frame clones and is missing some. The sample has over 130,000 clones; approximately 79% are singletons. The gene calls are TRBV10-3 and TRBJ2-2; TRBD1 agrees at 7 bases. The source of this sequence is a female donor in good health and CMV-seronegative. Sequenced sample: PBMCs. The CDR3 coding sequence is TGTGCCATCAGTGCCGGGACCGAGGGACAGATATCGAACACCGGGGAGCTGTTTTTT. It translates to CAISAGTEGQISNTGELFF.